Presented here are 27 T cell receptor beta chains from one specimen sequenced in a study of cytomegalovirus exposure and HLA in healthy donors. A multiplex PCR was run with 60 Vbeta primers and 13 Jbeta primers. Clones were sequenced by immunoSEQ multiplex PCR, and TCRdb holds only the in-frame ones, with some missing. The table includes under 250,000 clones, over 65% detected once. Sequencing was done on a sample of PBMCs. These receptors originate from a woman aged 25 to 39 in good health and CMV-seronegative.

The V call is TRBV7-9, the J call TRBJ1-2, with unresolved D. Germline-derived CDR1 and CDR2 are SEHNR and FQNEAQ (reference sequence). Trimming shortened V by 0 bases and J by 10 bases, and 9 bases separated the two germline ends. The CDR3 has 12 amino acids. The CDR3 loop reads CASSLAPRVYTF. In DNA form, the CDR3 reads TGTGCCAGCAGCTTAGCCCCACGGGTCTACACCTTC.

The V and J genes are TRBV28 and TRBJ1-2, with D uncertain. From germline, CDR1 is MDHEN and CDR2 SYDVKM. Trimming took off 5 bases at V and 3 bases at J, with 16 bases between the two ends. The CDR3 consists of 15 residues. The CDR3 region is CASSESRGVDYGYTF. Written as DNA, the CDR3 is TGTGCCAGCAGTGAATCACGGGGAGTGGACTATGGCTACACCTTC.

The chain joins TRBV7-9 to TRBJ1-2; 7 bases map to TRBD1. The CDR3 is 16 residues long. Trimming at V came to 7 bases and at J to 2 bases, leaving 13 bases not matched to a gene. The germline V gene has CDR1 SEHNR and CDR2 FQNEAQ (reference sequence). Written as DNA, the CDR3 is TGTGCCAGCACCCAAGGAGCAGGGGGGAGAAACTATGGCTACACCTTC. Protein product: CASTQGAGGRNYGYTF.

The chain uses TRBV29-1 and TRBJ2-3; 8 nucleotides align to TRBD2. V trimming: 8 bases; J trimming: 0 bases; junction bases outside the gene matches: 4. The germline gives CDR1 SQVTM, CDR2 ANQGSEA. This CDR3 has 13 residues. CDR3 loop: CSTGGTSTDTQYF. In nucleotides, the CDR3 is TGCAGCACGGGGGGGACTAGCACAGATACGCAGTATTTT.

The chain is built from TRBV7-8 and TRBJ1-1, with 7 bases that match TRBD1. V lost 2 bases and J lost 1; bases outside the gene matches: 7. This CDR3 is built from 16 residues. Germline-derived CDR1 and CDR2 are SGHVS and FQNEAQ. CDR3 sequence: CASSLPGGRRNTEAFF. The CDR3 DNA follows: TGTGCCAGCAGCTTACCAGGGGGGAGGAGGAACACTGAAGCTTTCTTT. Full variable domain (missing parts from reference TRBV7-8 and TRBJ1-1): GAGVSQSPRYKVAKRGQDVALRCDPISGHVSLFWYQQALGQGPEFLTYFQNEAQLDKSGLPSDRFFAERPEGSVSTLKIQRTQQEDSAVYLCASSLPGGRRNTEAFFGQGTRLTVV.

The V call is TRBV5-1, the J call TRBJ1-2, with TRBD1 matching 7 bases. This CDR3 is 15 amino acids long. V was pared by 0 bases and J by 0 bases, with 2 bases of the junction left unmatched. Germline CDR1 SGHRS, CDR2 YFSETQ. CDR3 DNA sequence: TGCGCCAGCAGCTTGGGGGACAGTCCTAACTATGGCTACACCTTC. It yields the protein CASSLGDSPNYGYTF.

Comment on this clone: This sample includes further DNA sequences coding for the same CDR3. The V and J genes are TRBV5-1 and TRBJ1-4; perhaps TRBD1 as D (6 bases). This CDR3 has 15 residues. The V end was cut by 0 bases, the J end by 0 bases, with 6 bases between. Germline lookup yields CDR1 SGHRS and CDR2 YFSETQ. The CDR3 DNA reads as TGCGCCAGCAGCTTGGCAGGGGCAACTAATGAAAAACTGTTTTTT. It codes for CASSLAGATNEKLFF.

This clone was picked up a small number of times. The chain has TRBV28 and TRBJ2-3; D call uncertain. Germline V gene lookup returns CDR1 MDHEN and CDR2 SYDVKM. There are 13 residues in the CDR3. V dropped 10 bases and J dropped 1 base, with 12 bases sitting between them. CDR3 sequence reads: CATHRTGTDTQYF. The CDR3 DNA is TGTGCCACCCATCGCACAGGCACAGATACGCAGTATTTT.

J is TRBJ2-2 and V is TRBV28; tentatively, D is TRBD2 (5 bases). V lost 3 bases and J lost 6, with 11 bases in between. CDR3 length: 14 residues. CDR1 MDHEN and CDR2 SYDVKM come from the germline V gene. In nucleotides, the CDR3 is TGTGCCAGCAGTTTGGGCGGAGGAGCCGGGGAGCTGTTTTTT. Amino acids: CASSLGGGAGELFF.

J is TRBJ2-1 and V is TRBV7-9; 9 bases map to TRBD1. V shed 5 bases, J shed 6 bases, and the junction held 11 bases outside the gene matches. The germline CDR1 and CDR2 sequences are SEHNR and FQNEAQ (reference sequence). CDR3 length: 16 amino acids. The CDR3 nucleotides read TGTGCCAGCAGCCCCAAGGGACAGGGAGGCGGCAATGAGCAGTTCTTC. Its translation: CASSPKGQGGGNEQFF.

This chain links TRBV10-3 with TRBJ2-7; TRBD1 agrees at 8 bases. V was pared by 6 bases and J by 3 bases, with 7 bases of the junction left unmatched. Germline CDR1 is ENHRY and CDR2 is SYGVKD. The CDR3 is 14 residues long. The CDR3 DNA reads as TGTGCCATCAGGCCCGGGACAGGAGTCTACGAGCAGTACTTC. This gives the protein CAIRPGTGVYEQYF.

This chain links TRBV6-6 with TRBJ2-7; no firm D call. This CDR3 has 13 amino acids. The germline V gene has CDR1 MNHNY and CDR2 SVGAGI (reference sequence). V lost 4 bases and J 3 bases, leaving 10 bases between the germline ends. The CDR3 loop is CASSSSNDYEQYF. The CDR3 DNA reads TGTGCCAGCAGTTCCAGTAACGACTACGAGCAGTACTTC.

This chain connects TRBV7-2 to TRBJ1-2; 9 positions match TRBD1. The germline V gene encodes CDR1 SGHTA and CDR2 FQGNSA. There are 15 residues in the CDR3. V lost 8 bases to trimming and J lost 4 bases; unmatched junction nucleotides: 11. CDR3 protein: CASHGEGQGSYGYTF. In DNA, the CDR3 is TGTGCCAGCCACGGTGAAGGACAGGGGAGCTATGGCTACACCTTC.

The chain's CDR3 is CASSYSEKGISEAFF. As DNA, the CDR3 is TGTGCCAGCAGTTACTCGGAAAAGGGGATATCTGAAGCTTTCTTT. The V and J genes are TRBV6-7 and TRBJ1-1, with a tentative D call TRBD1 (5 bases). TRBV6-7 is labeled an ORF, and its function is uncertain. V shed 0 bases and J shed 6 bases, with 14 bases lying between them. The CDR3 contains 15 residues.

The V and J genes are TRBV6-1 and TRBJ2-7, with TRBD1 matching over 12 bases. Per the germline V gene, CDR1 is MNHNS and CDR2 is SASEGT. The V and J ends lost 5 bases and 3 bases, in that order; junction bases with no gene match: 5. The length of the CDR3 is 15 residues. The CDR3 coding sequence is TGTGCCAGCAGTCCGGGGACAGGGGGCTTCTACGAGCAGTACTTC. It translates to CASSPGTGGFYEQYF.

The rearrangement links TRBV1 to TRBJ2-7; TRBD1 reflects the table's D call only, with no check against the DNA. TRBV1 is recorded as a pseudogene. The CDR3 consists of 16 residues. The CDR3 here is CTSSYTRKGNLVEQYF. The CDR3 DNA reads TGCACCAGCAGCTACACACGCAAGGGGAACTTGGTCGAGCAGTACTTC.

This chain joins TRBV18 and TRBJ2-3; 9 positions match TRBD1. With V trimmed by 6 bases and J by 2 bases, 9 bases remained unmatched. Per the germline V gene, CDR1 is KGHSH and CDR2 is LQKENI. The CDR3 loop spans 16 amino acids. The CDR3: CASSPTGTGYTDTQYF. The CDR3 nucleotides are TGTGCCAGCTCGCCTACCGGGACAGGGTACACAGATACGCAGTATTTT.

This clone was seen more than once but under ten times. This chain links TRBV2 with TRBJ2-3; D may be TRBD1 (6 bases). V dropped 5 bases and J dropped 2 bases, with 11 bases sitting between them. Germline-derived CDR1 and CDR2 are SNHLY and FYNNEI. The CDR3 extends over 14 amino acids. The CDR3 DNA sequence: TGTGCCAGCAGTTTGACAGGTCTCACAGATACGCAGTATTTT. Encoded protein: CASSLTGLTDTQYF.

The V call is TRBV25-1, the J call TRBJ2-1, with 11 bases fitting TRBD2. The germline gives CDR1 MGHDK, CDR2 SYGVNS. The CDR3 covers 15 residues. Trimming at V came to 5 bases and at J to 2 bases, leaving 2 bases not matched to a gene. The DNA for the CDR3 is TGTGCCAGCAGTCTAGCGGGGGGCCCCTACAATGAGCAGTTCTTC. It encodes CASSLAGGPYNEQFF.

V gene TRBV6-5 combines with J gene TRBJ1-5; possibly TRBD1 for D (5 bases). The CDR3 spans 13 residues. Germline V gene lookup returns CDR1 MNHEY and CDR2 SVGAGI. The V gene lost 6 bases and the J gene lost 0 bases, with 6 bases spanning the gap. Written as DNA, the CDR3 is TGTGCCAGCAGAGACAGTAGCAATCAGCCCCAGCATTTT. Translation gives CASRDSSNQPQHF.

The genes are TRBV9 and TRBJ2-7; 8 nucleotides align to TRBD1. The CDR3 is 13 amino acids. V trimming: 3 bases; J trimming: 3 bases; junction bases outside the gene matches: 2. CDR1 is SGDLS, CDR2 YYNGEE, per germline. DNA for the CDR3: TGTGCCAGCAGCGCACAGGGGGGCTACGAGCAGTACTTC. It specifies CASSAQGGYEQYF.

The chain recombines TRBV19 with TRBJ1-1; unclear D gene. CDR1 and CDR2 (germline): LNHDA, SQIVND (reference sequence). With 1 base removed from V and 0 bases from J, the gap between germline ends came to 9 bases. This CDR3 comprises 15 residues. DNA of the CDR3: TGTGCCAGTAGTATAGGGCAGTTCATGAACACTGAAGCTTTCTTT. Its protein is CASSIGQFMNTEAFF.

The CDR3 loop is CASSPQQGARTEAFF. The CDR3 nucleotides read TGCGCCAGCAGCCCACAACAGGGGGCGCGAACTGAAGCTTTCTTT. The V and J genes are TRBV4-1 and TRBJ1-1, with 9 bases fitting TRBD1. The junction had 8 bases not matched to a gene; V was cut back by 4 bases and J by 5 bases. The CDR3 covers 15 residues. CDR1 and CDR2 from the germline V gene are MGHRA and YSYEKL.

The V call is TRBV27, the J call TRBJ1-2; TRBD1 matches at 7 bases. From germline, CDR1 is MNHEY and CDR2 SMNVEV (reference sequence). V lost 5 bases to trimming and J lost 8 bases; unmatched junction nucleotides: 11. The CDR3 has 14 residues. CDR3 loop: CASSLLRGPGGYTF. CDR3 bases: TGTGCCAGCAGTCTCTTAAGGGGGCCAGGGGGCTACACCTTC.

The J gene is TRBJ2-3, the V gene TRBV5-5; a possible D gene is TRBD2 (6 bases). The CDR3 loop spans 16 amino acids. V was clipped by 4 bases and J by 2 bases, with 17 bases between them. Per germline, CDR1 SGHKS and CDR2 YYEKEE (reference sequence). In DNA, the CDR3 is TGTGCCAGCAGCCGTTGGAATAGCGGTCTCACAGATACGCAGTATTTT. This gives the protein CASSRWNSGLTDTQYF.

The chain joins TRBV29-1 to TRBJ2-7; 7 bases are shared with TRBD1. J was trimmed by 5 bases and V by 7 bases; bases with no gene match: 11. Germline CDR1 SQVTM, CDR2 ANQGSEA. This CDR3 region has 13 residues. The chain's CDR3 is CSATPGQPHEQYF. The DNA for the CDR3 is TGCAGCGCAACGCCGGGACAGCCGCACGAGCAGTACTTC.

The chain couples TRBV5-6 to TRBJ1-2; 9 bases agree with TRBD1. This CDR3 has 15 residues. From germline, CDR1 is SGHDT and CDR2 YYEEEE. Trimming at V came to 0 bases and at J to 6 bases, leaving 6 bases not matched to a gene. DNA for the CDR3: TGTGCCAGCAGCTTGGACTGGGACAGGGTAAATGGCTACACCTTC. This translates into CASSLDWDRVNGYTF.